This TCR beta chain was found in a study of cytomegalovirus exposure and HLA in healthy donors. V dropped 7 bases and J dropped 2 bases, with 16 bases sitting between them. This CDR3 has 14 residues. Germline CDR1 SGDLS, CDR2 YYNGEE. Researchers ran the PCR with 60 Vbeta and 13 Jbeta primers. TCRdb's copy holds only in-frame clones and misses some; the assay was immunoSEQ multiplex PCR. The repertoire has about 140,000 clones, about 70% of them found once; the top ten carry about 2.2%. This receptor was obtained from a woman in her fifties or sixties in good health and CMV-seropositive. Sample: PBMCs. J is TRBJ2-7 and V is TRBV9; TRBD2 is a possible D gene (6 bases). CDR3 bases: TGTGCCAGCGGTTCGGGAACTAGCCCCTACGAGCAGTACTTC. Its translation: CASGSGTSPYEQYF.